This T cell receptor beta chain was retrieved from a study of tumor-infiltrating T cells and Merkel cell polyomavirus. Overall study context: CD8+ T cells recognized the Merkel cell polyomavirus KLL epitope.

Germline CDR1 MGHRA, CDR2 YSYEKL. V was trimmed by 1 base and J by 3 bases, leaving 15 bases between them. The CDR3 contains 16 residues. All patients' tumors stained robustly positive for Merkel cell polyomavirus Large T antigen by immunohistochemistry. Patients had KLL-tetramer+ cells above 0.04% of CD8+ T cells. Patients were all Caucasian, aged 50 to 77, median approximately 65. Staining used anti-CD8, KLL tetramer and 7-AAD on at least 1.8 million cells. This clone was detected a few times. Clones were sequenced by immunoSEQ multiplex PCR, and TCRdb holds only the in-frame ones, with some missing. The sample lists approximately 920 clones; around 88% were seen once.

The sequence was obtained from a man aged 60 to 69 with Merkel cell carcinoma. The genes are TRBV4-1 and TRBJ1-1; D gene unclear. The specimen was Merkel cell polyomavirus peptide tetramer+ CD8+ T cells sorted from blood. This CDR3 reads CASSQGQATGYTEAFF. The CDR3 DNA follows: TGCGCCAGCAGCCAAGGCCAGGCGACGGGATACACTGAAGCTTTCTTT.